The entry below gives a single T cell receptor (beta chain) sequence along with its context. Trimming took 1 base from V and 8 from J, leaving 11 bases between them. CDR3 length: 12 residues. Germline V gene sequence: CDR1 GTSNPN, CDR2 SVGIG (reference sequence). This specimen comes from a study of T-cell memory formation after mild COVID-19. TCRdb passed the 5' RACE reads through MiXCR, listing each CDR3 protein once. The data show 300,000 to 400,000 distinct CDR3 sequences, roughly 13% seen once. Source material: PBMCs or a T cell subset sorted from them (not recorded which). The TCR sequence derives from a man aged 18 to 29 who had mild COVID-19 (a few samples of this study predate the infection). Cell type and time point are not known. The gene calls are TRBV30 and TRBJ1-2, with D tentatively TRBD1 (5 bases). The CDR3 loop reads CAWSASTAGYTF. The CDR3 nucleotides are TGTGCCTGGAGTGCCTCGACAGCCGGCTACACCTTC.